This TCR beta chain is from a study of cytomegalovirus exposure and HLA in healthy donors. The donors were part of the 120-subject validation cohort, which stood apart from the roughly 640-subject first cohort. Assay: immunoSEQ multiplex PCR; the TCRdb copy retains only in-frame clones and omits some. The sample consists of some 170,000 clones, over 80% of them appearing once. Material for sequencing was PBMCs. This sequence originates from a man aged 25-40 years in good health and CMV-seropositive.

CDR3 DNA: TGTGCCAGCAGTGATTTAACAGGGGGGCTGGATACGCAGTATTTT. Its translation: CASSDLTGGLDTQYF. The chain links TRBV6-1 to TRBJ2-3; 8 nucleotides agree with TRBD1. The germline CDR1 and CDR2 sequences are MNHNS and SASEGT. The CDR3 is made up of 15 amino acids. V dropped 3 bases and J dropped 6; count of bases not matched to a gene: 8.